This T cell receptor (beta chain) was recovered during a study of T cell repertoires in cytomegalovirus infection. About the study: It was the public TCR beta signatures that indicated both CMV infection and matching HLA type.

CDR3 length: 13 amino acids. The germline gives CDR1 SGHRS, CDR2 YFSETQ. V dropped 0 bases and J dropped 3 bases, with 7 bases sitting between them. In TCRdb, the reads were re-called with MiXCR into one record per CDR3 protein. The repertoire has 150,000 to 200,000 distinct CDR3 sequences, 17% of them found once; the top ten carry approximately 25%. With respect to this clonotype: Its antigen remains unidentified.

Study-wide points: HLA-C-restricted CMV-specific TCR beta clonotypes were dominant in the ex vivo response. Summed frequency of shared TCR beta families picked out CMV carriers who also had the relevant HLA.

The chain joins TRBV5-1 to TRBJ2-7; unclear D gene. Sequencing was done on a sample of CD8+ T cells from PBMCs. This TCR was sampled from a human donor in good health (CMV status not recorded). Some clones in this sample may be carry-over from other donors' samples. The CDR3 region is CASSLDLGYEQYF. CDR3 sequence (DNA): TGCGCCAGCAGCTTGGACCTTGGCTACGAGCAGTACTTC.